Listed below are T cell receptor beta chains from one sample, sequenced in a study of control samples from healthy donors and cancer patients. Some clones are missing from TCRdb's copy, which holds only in-frame ones; the method was immunoSEQ multiplex PCR. The sample lists 130,000 to 150,000 clones, roughly 92% occurring once. Sequencing was done on a sample of blood. The origin of the receptors is a man younger than 40 in good health. The CDR3 runs from the conserved cysteine through the conserved F or W. Each record gives: D gene, J gene, V gene, clone size, CDR3 protein, CDR3 DNA. D genes are given only for firm matches. Expanded clones get a size class; other rows say once, few or many, or leave the size out.

>-|TRBJ2-3|TRBV15|-
CATSRGLADTQYF
TGTGCCACCAGCAGAGGTCTAGCGGATACGCAGTATTTT
>-|TRBJ2-5|TRBV7-8|-
CASSSKTSGEPYETQYF
TGTGCCAGCAGCTCGAAGACATCAGGGGAGCCCTATGAGACCCAGTACTTC
>-|TRBJ1-2|TRBV28|-
CASFGGSYTF
TGTGCCAGCTTCGGGGGGAGCTACACCTTC
>TRBD1|TRBJ1-4|TRBV5-4|-
CASSPDRGQDEKLFF
TGTGCCAGCAGTCCGGACAGGGGGCAGGATGAAAAACTGTTTTTT
>-|TRBJ2-1|TRBV12-3/TRBV12-4|-
CASSPRRDEQFF
TGTGCCAGCAGTCCAAGAAGAGACGAGCAGTTCTTC
>-|TRBJ1-6|TRBV5-1|-
CASSSETTGTGSPLHF
TGCGCCAGCAGCTCGGAAACTACAGGGACCGGTTCACCCCTCCACTTT
>-|TRBJ2-1|TRBV19|-
CASSIRPRNEQFF
TGTGCCAGTAGTATAAGGCCTAGAAATGAGCAGTTCTTC
>-|TRBJ2-2|TRBV27|-
CASSLLGEVGELFF
TGTGCCAGCAGTTTATTGGGGGAGGTCGGGGAGCTGTTTTTT
>-|TRBJ1-4|TRBV7-9|-
CASSFTTGYLEKLFF
TGTGCCAGCAGCTTTACGACAGGCTACTTGGAAAAACTGTTTTTT
>TRBD2|TRBJ2-7|TRBV11-1|-
CASSRSGRVAYEQYF
TGTGCCAGCAGCCGTAGCGGGAGGGTGGCCTACGAGCAGTACTTC
>-|TRBJ2-5|TRBV11-2|-
CASSLGATGRGGETQYF
TGTGCCAGCAGCTTAGGGGCGACAGGTCGGGGTGGAGAGACCCAGTACTTC
>TRBD2|TRBJ2-1|TRBV7-2|-
CASSLGGLAGANLGPFF
TGTGCCAGCAGCTTAGGGGGACTAGCGGGAGCAAACTTGGGTCCGTTCTTC
>-|TRBJ1-1|TRBV29-1|-
CSAGKGGNTEAFF
TGCAGCGCCGGGAAGGGGGGGAACACTGAAGCTTTCTTT
>TRBD1|TRBJ1-1|TRBV25-1|once
CASSAFSGQGVNTEAFF
TGTGCCAGCAGTGCCTTTTCCGGACAGGGGGTGAACACTGAAGCTTTCTTT
>-|TRBJ1-1|TRBV28|-
CASRTVGTANTEAFF
TGTGCCAGCAGGACAGTGGGGACGGCGAACACTGAAGCTTTCTTT
>TRBD1|TRBJ1-5|TRBV28|-
CASSFSGGRSNQPQHF
TGTGCCAGCAGTTTCTCAGGGGGCCGGAGCAATCAGCCCCAGCATTTT
>TRBD1|TRBJ1-1|TRBV27|-
CASSLGTDAEAFF
TGTGCCAGCAGTTTAGGGACAGATGCCGAAGCTTTCTTT
>TRBD2|TRBJ2-7|TRBV27|-
CASSLHRDYDYEQYF
TGTGCCAGCAGTCTACACCGGGACTATGACTACGAGCAGTACTTC
>-|TRBJ1-1|TRBV29-1|-
CSVEGGGRLNTEAFF
TGCAGCGTTGAAGGGGGTGGGCGTCTGAACACTGAAGCTTTCTTT
>-|TRBJ1-2|TRBV27|-
CASRPSPMYGYTF
TGTGCCAGCAGACCCTCCCCGATGTATGGCTACACCTTC
>-|TRBJ1-1|TRBV28|-
CASSLPTNWVNTEAFF
TGTGCCAGCAGTTTGCCTACCAATTGGGTGAACACTGAAGCTTTCTTT
>TRBD1|TRBJ1-4|TRBV7-2|-
CASSQRQGGEKLFF
TGTGCCAGCAGCCAGCGACAGGGGGGGGAAAAACTGTTTTTT
>-|TRBJ1-2|TRBV9|once
CASSRESGGRVYGYTF
TGTGCCAGCAGCAGGGAGAGCGGGGGTCGGGTCTATGGCTACACCTTC
>-|TRBJ2-1|TRBV27|once
CASSGGNEQFF
TGTGCCAGCAGTGGGGGCAATGAGCAGTTCTTC
>TRBD2|TRBJ2-7|TRBV19|-
CASSIAGTSGSIGYEQYF
TGTGCCAGTAGTATAGCTGGGACTAGCGGGAGTATCGGGTACGAGCAGTACTTC
>TRBD1|TRBJ1-3|TRBV2|-
CASSRTDRGAGNTIYF
TGTGCCAGCAGTCGTACGGACAGGGGGGCTGGAAACACCATATATTTT
>-|TRBJ2-3|TRBV2|-
CASSDSSTTDTQYF
TGTGCCAGCAGTGATTCCTCGACCACAGATACGCAGTATTTT
>-|TRBJ2-1|TRBV28|-
CASSFSDRRVQFF
TGTGCCAGCAGTTTCTCCGACAGGCGCGTCCAGTTCTTC